The 18 T cell receptor beta chains below come from one sample, sequenced in a study of T cells in Graves' hyperthyroidism and ophthalmopathy. Amplification of TCR beta CDR3 regions used RNA as the template. HTBI primers were used for first-round RT-PCR of the TCR CDR3. TCRdb called the multiplex PCR reads again in MiXCR, with one record for every CDR3 protein. Counted here are 340,000 or so distinct CDR3 sequences, under 25% occurring once; the ten biggest clones make up 50%. Sequenced: blood. All receptors come from a woman aged 45 to 65 with Graves' hyperthyroidism.

CDR3 nucleotide sequence: TGTGCCAGCAGTTTAAAGACAGGGAGGAGCTACACCTTC. Protein sequence: CASSLKTGRSYTF. The V and J genes are TRBV28 and TRBJ1-2; 7 nucleotides agree with TRBD1. CDR1 and CDR2 (germline): MDHEN, SYDVKM. The CDR3 is 13 residues long. Losses at the gene ends were 2 bases for V and 9 bases for J; bases not matched to a gene: 6.

In this sample, this clonotype turned up many times. The CDR3 sequence is CASSVTSGRGYEQYF. The CDR3 bases are TGTGCCAGCAGTGTGACTAGCGGGAGGGGCTACGAGCAGTACTTC. The rearrangement links TRBV27 to TRBJ2-7; TRBD2 aligns across 14 bases. CDR3 length: 15 amino acids. Germline CDR1 MNHEY, CDR2 SMNVEV (reference sequence). V lost 5 bases to trimming and J lost 3 bases; unmatched junction nucleotides: 3.

This clonotype has just a few counts. This chain connects TRBV6-1 to TRBJ2-7; a possible D gene is TRBD1 (5 bases). In germline, CDR1 is MNHNS, CDR2 SASEGT. The CDR3 is 12 amino acids. The V end was cut by 6 bases, the J end by 2 bases, with 8 bases between. The CDR3 bases are TGTGCCAGCAGGACAGACCCCTACGAGCAGTACTTC. Translation: CASRTDPYEQYF.

This clonotype was detected many times. The chain carries TRBV3-1 and TRBJ1-2; 8 bases match TRBD1. The CDR3 extends over 15 amino acids. Germline loops: CDR1 LGHDT, CDR2 YNNKEL (reference sequence). The ends lost 2 bases at V and 6 bases at J; junction bases unmatched: 8. The CDR3 bases are TGTGCCAGCAGCCAATTCGCAGGGGGCCTGGATGGCTACACCTTC. It specifies CASSQFAGGLDGYTF. Filled out from reference TRBV3-1 and TRBJ1-2, the complete variable domain reads DTAVSQTPKYLVTQMGNDKSIKCEQNLGHDTMYWYKQDSKKFLKIMFSYNNKELIINETVPNRFSPKSPDKAHLNLHINSLELGDSAVYFCASSQFAGGLDGYTFGSGTRLTVV.

This clonotype was detected ten times or more. This chain joins TRBV5-5 and TRBJ1-1; D may be TRBD1 (5 bases). The CDR3 covers 14 residues. V dropped 2 bases and J dropped 2 bases, with 10 bases sitting between them. Germline V CDR1 and CDR2: SGHKS, YYEKEE (reference sequence). CDR3 loop: CASSFQGGNTEAFF. As DNA, the CDR3 is TGTGCCAGCAGCTTCCAGGGAGGCAACACTGAAGCTTTCTTT.

This clonotype was detected once. This may be a read error, as it is one base from a much larger clone. The V call is TRBV29-1, the J call TRBJ2-7; TRBD1 agrees at 7 bases. Germline CDR1 reads SQVTM; CDR2 reads ANQGSEA. The V and J ends lost 6 bases and 3 bases, in that order; junction bases with no gene match: 8. The CDR3 extends over 13 amino acids. Here the CDR3 reads CSVRGGQNYEQYF. The CDR3 DNA is TGCAGCGTCAGAGGGGGACAGAACTACGAGCAGTACTTC.

This clonotype was counted at least ten times. The rearrangement links TRBV20-1 to TRBJ1-2; D unresolved. CDR3 length: 12 amino acids. Germline V gives CDR1 DFQATT, CDR2 SNEGSKA (reference sequence). V was cut by 4 bases and J by 3 bases, with 9 bases left in between. This CDR3 is CSATPNHYGYTF. As DNA, the CDR3 is TGCAGTGCTACCCCGAATCACTATGGCTACACCTTC.

A few counts support this clonotype. The chain is built from TRBV12-3 or TRBV12-4 and TRBJ2-6, with D maybe TRBD2 (5 bases). The CDR3 spans 17 residues. The V end lost 5 bases, the J end lost 0 bases, and 14 bases lay between the germline ends. The CDR3 protein is CASSDYIGGSGANVLTF. The CDR3 DNA follows: TGTGCCAGCAGTGACTATATAGGTGGCTCTGGGGCCAACGTCCTGACTTTC.

This rearrangement joins TRBV6-2 or TRBV6-3 to TRBJ2-1; 11 nucleotides match TRBD2. The V and J ends lost 7 bases and 8 bases, in that order; junction bases with no gene match: 7. Germline assignment: CDR1 MNHEY and CDR2 SVGEGT. The CDR3 is made up of 14 amino acids. The CDR3 here is CASKTGTSGYEQFF. DNA for the CDR3: TGTGCCAGCAAGACCGGGACTAGCGGCTATGAGCAGTTCTTC.

This clonotype was recorded at least ten times. This chain uses TRBV19 with TRBJ1-2; D unclear. Trimming left V 5 bases short and J 2 bases short, with 12 bases between. Germline V gives CDR1 LNHDA, CDR2 SQIVND (reference sequence). The CDR3 totals 14 residues. The CDR3 nucleotides are TGTGCCAGTAGTCCCTTGGGTTTAAACTATGGCTACACCTTC. This codes for CASSPLGLNYGYTF.

This clonotype was seen repeatedly, ten times or more. The chain joins TRBV7-9 to TRBJ2-3; D remains ambiguous. The CDR3 extends over 16 amino acids. V dropped 2 bases and J dropped 0 bases, with 12 bases sitting between them. Germline V gene lookup returns CDR1 SEHNR and CDR2 FQNEAQ (reference sequence). CDR3 DNA: TGTGCCAGCAGCTTATTTGTTAGGTCTAGCACAGATACGCAGTATTTT. This translates into CASSLFVRSSTDTQYF.

The gene calls are TRBV10-2 and TRBJ1-5; the D gene is possibly TRBD1 (5 bases). V was shortened by 4 bases and J by 4 bases, with 14 bases between the two germline ends. The CDR3 has 15 amino acids. Germline values: CDR1 WSHSY, CDR2 SAAADI. The DNA of the CDR3 is TGCGCCAGCAGTGTGGGGACGGGAGGGAATCAGCCCCAGCATTTT. Its translation is CASSVGTGGNQPQHF.

The chain recombines TRBV6-2 or TRBV6-3 with TRBJ2-7, with a possible D match to TRBD1 (5 bases). Germline CDR1 reads MNHEY; CDR2 reads SVGEGT. The ends were cut back, 6 bases at V and 5 bases at J, with 11 bases in the middle. This CDR3 comprises 12 residues. The DNA for the CDR3 is TGTGCCAGCAGATGGGGCGTAAACGAGCAGTACTTC. Residues: CASRWGVNEQYF.

This clonotype was observed many times. The chain couples TRBV28 to TRBJ2-3; 8 bases map to TRBD1. The CDR3 sequence is 16 residues long. Per germline, CDR1 MDHEN and CDR2 SYDVKM. V was clipped by 6 bases and J by 1 base; unmatched bases: 9. CDR3 bases: TGTGCCAGCAGCCGAATACCGGGACAGGGCACAGATACGCAGTATTTT. It yields the protein CASSRIPGQGTDTQYF.

This clonotype showed up just a few times. The chain recombines TRBV4-1 with TRBJ1-2, with 12 bases identical to TRBD1. CDR1 MGHRA and CDR2 YSYEKL come from the germline V gene. This CDR3 has 17 residues. After removal of 4 bases from V and 7 bases from J, the junction contained 13 bases not matched to a gene. CDR3: CASSRVTPGQGASGYTF. CDR3 DNA sequence: TGCGCCAGCAGCCGAGTAACCCCGGGACAGGGGGCGTCTGGCTACACCTTC.

This clonotype appeared many times. The chain joins TRBV10-3 to TRBJ1-1, with unresolved D. The length of the CDR3 is 14 residues. Per the germline V gene, CDR1 is ENHRY and CDR2 is SYGVKD. V was trimmed by 5 bases and J by 0 bases, leaving 10 bases between them. As DNA, the CDR3 is TGTGCCATCAGTCTTGGACGGATGAACACTGAAGCTTTCTTT. Translating it yields CAISLGRMNTEAFF.

This clonotype showed up just a few times. V is TRBV6-1 and J is TRBJ2-4; the D is unclear. The CDR3 covers 13 residues. Trimming left V 6 bases short and J 9 bases short, with 15 bases between. Looked up from germline, CDR1 is MNHNS and CDR2 is SASEGT. This CDR3 reads CASSELRLGIQYF. The CDR3 DNA sequence: TGTGCCAGCAGCGAACTGAGGTTAGGCATTCAGTACTTC.

This clonotype was found a few times. The J gene is TRBJ1-5, the V gene TRBV19, with D tentatively TRBD1 (5 bases). There are 14 residues in the CDR3. CDR1 and CDR2 from the germline V gene are LNHDA and SQIVND (reference sequence). V was clipped by 9 bases and J by 4 bases, with 16 bases between them. The CDR3 DNA reads as TGTGCCAGGGCCTGGGGGACTCGGAATCAGCCCCAGCATTTT. It is translated as CARAWGTRNQPQHF.